One sample yielded the 2 T cell receptor beta chains listed below, sequenced in a study of CXCR3-negative and CXCR3-positive naive CD8 T cells. Whole-study results and caveats: Greater hydrophobicity was found in TRB CDR3s of CXCR3-positive naive cells than of CXCR3-negative naive cells.

These receptors' antigens are unknown. The method, 5' RACE with UMI labels, was used to prepare the TRB cDNA libraries. TCRdb reworked the 5' RACE reads into one entry per CDR3 protein, no DNA. The sample has 90,000 to 150,000 distinct CDR3 sequences. The material sequenced was naive CXCR3+ CD8+ T cells from blood. Described subset: CD45RO-CCR7+CD27+CD95- naive CD8+ T cells expressing CXCR3 (TNR3+). The receptor set was obtained from a human donor in good health. Some clones in this sample may be carry-over from other donors' samples.

This chain uses TRBV7-2 with TRBJ2-5; TCRdb names TRBD1, which stays unverified in the absence of DNA. CDR3 length: 14 residues. Germline V gene sequence: CDR1 SGHTA, CDR2 FQGNSA. Here the CDR3 reads CASSSNWPGKTQYF. Variable domain in full (rest from reference TRBV7-2 and TRBJ2-5): GAGVSQSPSNKVTEKGKDVELRCDPISGHTALYWYRQSLGQGLEFLIYFQGNSAPDKSGLPSDRFSAERTGGSVSTLTIQRTQQEDSAVYLCASSSNWPGKTQYFGPGTRLLVL.

The gene calls are TRBV7-9 and TRBJ2-7; TCRdb proposes TRBD1, but this gene call is untestable without DNA. The CDR3 covers 12 residues. Germline V gives CDR1 SEHNR, CDR2 FQNEAQ (reference sequence). The CDR3 spells CASSFGTYEQYF.